A selection of T cell receptor beta chains follows, all from one sample in a study of blood T cell repertoires in COVID-19. TCRdb keeps only in-frame clones here, not all; method: immunoSEQ multiplex PCR. This sample has just over 90,000 clones, with approximately 80% found just once. The sample taken for sequencing was peripheral blood. The receptor source for this set is a human donor in a cohort sampled during active COVID-19. Each CDR3 is given with its conserved first and last residue. A D gene is named only where the DNA matches it firmly. Size tells how often a clone was seen (once, few, many) or the class of an expanded clone, and some rows leave it out.

>TRBV5-1|NA|NA|TRBJ1-4
CASSTGTNEKLFF
TGCGCCAGCAGCACGGGGACTAATGAAAAACTGTTTTTT
>TRBV25-1|NA|NA|TRBJ2-3
CASSRGSRTDTQYF
TGTGCCAGCAGTCGCGGCAGTCGCACAGATACGCAGTATTTT
>TRBV19|NA|NA|TRBJ1-1
CASKRRGSQDTEAFF
TGTGCCAGTAAACGGCGAGGGAGCCAAGACACTGAAGCTTTCTTT
>TRBV7-9|TRBD1|NA|TRBJ1-1
CASSLGTGEHTEAFF
TGTGCCAGCAGCTTAGGTACAGGGGAGCACACTGAAGCTTTCTTT
>TRBV5-1|NA|NA|TRBJ1-1
CASSTTGPPPTEAFF
TGCGCCAGCAGCACAACAGGTCCCCCCCCCACTGAAGCTTTCTTT
>TRBV3-1/TRBV3-2|NA|NA|TRBJ2-6
CASRKQGISGANVLTF
TGTGCCAGCAGAAAACAGGGCATCTCTGGGGCCAACGTCCTGACTTTC
>TRBV19|NA|NA|TRBJ2-7
CASSIGGVYEQYF
TGTGCCAGTAGTATTGGCGGGGTCTACGAGCAGTACTTC
>TRBV19|NA|NA|TRBJ1-2
CASRTGEYYGYTF
TGTGCCAGTCGAACGGGGGAGTACTATGGCTACACCTTC
>TRBV5-1|NA|NA|TRBJ1-2
CASSLGSAGPGRYGYTF
TGCGCCAGCAGCTTGGGTTCGGCCGGGCCAGGGCGCTATGGCTACACCTTC
>TRBV18|TRBD1|NA|TRBJ1-3
CASSPGTGSGNTIYF
TGTGCCAGCTCACCCGGGACAGGGTCTGGAAACACCATATATTTT
>TRBV10-2|NA|NA|TRBJ2-4
CASSDLRFMGNIQYF
TGCGCCAGCAGTGATTTGAGGTTTATGGGAAACATTCAGTACTTC
>TRBV25-1|NA|once|TRBJ1-4
CASSPGAATNEKLFF
TGTGCCAGCAGTCCAGGGGCAGCAACTAATGAAAAACTGTTTTTT
>TRBV7-9|TRBD1|many|TRBJ2-1
CASSPPGQGRLTDNEQFF
TGTGCCAGCAGCCCCCCAGGACAGGGGCGGTTGACCGACAATGAGCAGTTCTTC
>TRBV5-4|NA|NA|TRBJ1-2
CASSLEAGSNYGYTF
TGTGCCAGCAGCTTGGAGGCAGGCAGTAACTATGGCTACACCTTC
>TRBV18|TRBD1|NA|TRBJ2-3
CASSPVGQAVSDTQYF
TGTGCCAGCTCACCAGTCGGACAGGCGGTGTCCGATACGCAGTATTTT
>TRBV18|NA|NA|TRBJ2-2
CASSLNPPGHNTGELFF
TGTGCCAGCTCACTAAACCCACCAGGACATAACACCGGGGAGCTGTTTTTT
>TRBV9|TRBD2|NA|TRBJ2-3
CASSVDSGTTDTQYF
TGTGCCAGCAGCGTAGACAGCGGGACCACAGATACGCAGTATTTT
>TRBV5-6|TRBD1|NA|TRBJ1-5
CASSFEGQALCSNQPQHF
TGTGCCAGCAGCTTCGAGGGACAGGCCCTATGTAGCAATCAGCCCCAGCATTTT
>TRBV27|TRBD1|NA|TRBJ2-7
CASRRTGNLYEQYF
TGTGCCAGCAGGAGGACAGGGAACCTCTACGAGCAGTACTTC
>TRBV3-1/TRBV3-2|TRBD2|NA|TRBJ2-1
CASSPGLADNEQFF
TGTGCCAGCAGCCCAGGACTAGCGGACAATGAGCAGTTCTTC
>TRBV27|TRBD2|NA|TRBJ2-1
CASSFGTSGRSYNEQFF
TGTGCCAGCAGTTTTGGGACTAGCGGCAGATCCTACAATGAGCAGTTCTTC
>TRBV3-1/TRBV3-2|NA|NA|TRBJ2-3
CASSQRRDSQAGDTQYF
TGTGCCAGCAGCCAAAGACGGGACTCCCAGGCGGGGGATACGCAGTATTTT
>TRBV7-9|NA|NA|TRBJ1-1
CATVGQGQNTEAFF
TGTGCCACAGTCGGGCAGGGGCAAAACACTGAAGCTTTCTTT
>TRBV10-3|TRBD2|NA|TRBJ2-1
CAISESTSRRYNEQFF
TGTGCCATCAGTGAGTCGACTAGCAGACGATACAATGAGCAGTTCTTC
>TRBV2|NA|NA|TRBJ2-7
CASKPGGRSPGEQYF
TGTGCCAGCAAACCAGGGGGGCGGTCCCCGGGAGAGCAGTACTTC
>TRBV28|NA|medium-sized|TRBJ1-6
CASSPSGGFNSPLHF
TGTGCCAGCAGTCCCTCCGGGGGATTTAATTCACCCCTCCACTTT
>TRBV14|TRBD1|NA|TRBJ2-7
CASSFGTGETYEQYF
TGTGCCAGTTCATTCGGGACAGGGGAAACCTACGAGCAGTACTTC
>TRBV5-5|NA|NA|TRBJ1-5
CASSFGGEDNQPQHF
TGTGCCAGCAGCTTCGGGGGGGAGGACAATCAGCCCCAGCATTTT
>TRBV19|TRBD1|once|TRBJ2-3
CASRNGQDSTDTQYF
TGTGCCAGTAGGAACGGACAGGACAGCACAGATACGCAGTATTTT
>TRBV28|NA|many|TRBJ2-1
CASSRLSGSYNEQFF
TGTGCCAGCAGCCGCCTTTCGGGCTCCTACAATGAGCAGTTCTTC
>TRBV6-5|NA|once|TRBJ1-2
CASSYLTGANYGYTF
TGTGCCAGCAGTTACTTGACAGGCGCTAACTATGGCTACACCTTC
>TRBV28|NA|few|TRBJ2-7
CASSLGTLRYEQYF
TGTGCCAGCAGCCTAGGGACACTTCGTTACGAGCAGTACTTC
>TRBV2|TRBD1|NA|TRBJ1-1
CASKGQGNTEAFF
TGTGCCAGCAAAGGACAGGGGAACACTGAAGCTTTCTTT